This T cell receptor (beta chain) comes out of a study of OX40 agonist ivuxolimab in advanced cancers. V lost 2 bases and J lost 5, with 16 bases in between. This CDR3 contains 15 residues. Per the germline V gene, CDR1 is SGDLS and CDR2 is YYNGEE. Exclusion of a patient followed from autoimmune disease history or systemic immunosuppression. Cycle 7 day 1, cycle 4 day 1, and baseline were the timepoints at which blood was sampled. Using immunoSEQ multiplex PCR, the repertoire was profiled, and TCRdb retains in-frame clones only, with some absent. Counted here are around 56,000 clones, around four fifths occurring once; the ten biggest clones make up approximately 4.5%.

The sequencing here drew on CD4+ or CD8+ T cells sorted from blood, taken in a trial of the OX40 agonist ivuxolimab. This TCR was sampled from an adult with an advanced solid tumor such as melanoma, head and neck, liver or kidney cancer. The rearrangement joins TRBV9 to TRBJ2-5; D gene uncertain. The CDR3 reads CASSVANNPWETQYF. The CDR3 DNA reads as TGTGCCAGCAGCGTCGCGAACAACCCTTGGGAGACCCAGTACTTC. Combining the CDR3 with reference TRBV9 and TRBJ2-5 gives the whole variable domain DSGVTQTPKHLITATGQRVTLRCSPRSGDLSVYWYQQSLDQGLQFLIQYYNGEERAKGNILERFSAQQFPDLHSELNLSSLELGDSALYFCASSVANNPWETQYFGPGTRLLVL.